This passage covers 18 T cell receptor beta chains from one sample sequenced in a study of T cell responses to AZD1222 COVID-19 vaccine. Clones were sequenced by immunoSEQ multiplex PCR, and TCRdb holds only the in-frame ones, with some missing. The table shows 150,000 to 200,000 clones, with about nine tenths occurring only once. The material was peripheral blood, obtained on day 0 of AZD1222 vaccination. Receptors originate from an adult in good health.

The genes are TRBV4-2 and TRBJ2-3; 8 bases are a match to TRBD2. Germline CDR1 reads LGHNA; CDR2 reads YNFKEQ. The CDR3 loop spans 15 amino acids. The trim removed 3 bases at V and 5 bases at J, leaving 7 bases unmatched. The CDR3 protein is CASSQSSGGIDTQYF. The CDR3 nucleotides read TGTGCCAGCAGCCAGTCTTCGGGGGGGATAGATACGCAGTATTTT.

This rearrangement joins TRBV6-1 to TRBJ1-5; D is ambiguous. The CDR3 consists of 15 residues. The V and J ends lost 2 bases and 4 bases respectively, with 12 bases between them. Germline V gene lookup returns CDR1 MNHNS and CDR2 SASEGT. The CDR3 sequence: CASSEWWTGNQPQHF. For the CDR3, the DNA is TGTGCCAGCAGTGAATGGTGGACGGGTAATCAGCCCCAGCATTTT.

This sequence joins TRBV19 and TRBJ2-3; D ambiguous. Germline V gene lookup returns CDR1 LNHDA and CDR2 SQIVND (reference sequence). V was pared by 5 bases and J by 0 bases, with 21 bases between. The CDR3 consists of 18 residues. CDR3 protein: CASSPTANSISSTDTQYF. The CDR3 nucleotides read TGTGCCAGTAGTCCAACCGCTAACAGCATTTCTAGCACAGATACGCAGTATTTT.

This chain connects TRBV19 to TRBJ1-1; D possibly corresponds to TRBD1 (5 bases). Trimming took 3 bases from V and 1 from J, leaving 9 bases between them. Germline loops: CDR1 LNHDA, CDR2 SQIVND (reference sequence). CDR3 size: 14 residues. In DNA, the CDR3 is TGTGCCAGTAGTATCGGACACCAGAACACTGAAGCTTTCTTT. Translating gives CASSIGHQNTEAFF.

The chain employs TRBV11-2 and TRBJ2-1, with TRBD1 matching 10 bases. Unmatched junction bases numbered 6, after V lost 4 bases and J lost 6 bases. The CDR3 sequence is 15 residues long. CDR1 is SGHAT, CDR2 FQNNGV, per germline. In DNA, the CDR3 is TGTGCCAGCAGCTCCCAAGGGACAGGGGCCAATGAGCAGTTCTTC. This encodes CASSSQGTGANEQFF.

The chain links TRBV24-1 to TRBJ2-1, with a tentative D call TRBD2 (5 bases). There are 14 residues in the CDR3. Per germline, CDR1 KGHDR and CDR2 SFDVKD. Trimming removed 5 bases from V and 0 bases from J, with 7 bases in between. The CDR3 DNA reads TGTGCCACCAGTGGAGGGAGCTCCTACAATGAGCAGTTCTTC. Its translation: CATSGGSSYNEQFF.

The chain recombines TRBV9 with TRBJ2-1, with TRBD2 matching over 10 bases. The V segment lost 3 bases and the J segment 1 base; nucleotides outside the gene matches: 1. This CDR3 is 15 amino acids long. The germline gives CDR1 SGDLS, CDR2 YYNGEE. The CDR3 region has the DNA TGTGCCAGCAGCGCTAGCGGGGGTTCCTACAATGAGCAGTTCTTC. Protein sequence: CASSASGGSYNEQFF.

The rearrangement uses TRBV2 and TRBJ2-5; the D call may be TRBD1 or TRBD2 (5 bases each). The length of the CDR3 is 15 residues. With 7 bases removed from V and 3 bases from J, the gap between germline ends came to 18 bases. Germline CDR1 reads SNHLY; CDR2 reads FYNNEI. DNA of the CDR3: TGTGCCAGCATCCCCCACCGGGACCATAAAGAGACCCAGTACTTC. Its translation is CASIPHRDHKETQYF.

This rearrangement joins TRBV7-2 to TRBJ1-2; D not resolved. There are 13 residues in the CDR3. V was pared by 0 bases and J by 8 bases, with 10 bases between. Germline assignment: CDR1 SGHTA and CDR2 FQGNSA. The CDR3 is CASSLAGLGGYTF. CDR3 sequence (DNA): TGTGCCAGCAGCTTAGCCGGTTTGGGAGGCTACACCTTC.

Written as DNA, the CDR3 is TGTGCCAGCAGCTTAGGACGGGCGGGGAACTACGAGCAGTACTTC. It translates to CASSLGRAGNYEQYF. This chain links TRBV7-3 with TRBJ2-7; the D gene is possibly TRBD2 (6 bases). Germline V gives CDR1 SGHTA, CDR2 FQGTGA. Trimming pared 2 bases from V and 3 bases from J, leaving 14 bases between. CDR3 length: 15 amino acids.

The rearrangement joins TRBV2 to TRBJ1-5; the D is unclear. The CDR3 length is 15 residues. Trimming removed 9 bases from V and 0 bases from J, with 15 bases in between. CDR1 and CDR2 from the germline V gene are SNHLY and FYNNEI. This CDR3 is CASERGLYSNQPQHF. CDR3 nucleotides: TGTGCCAGTGAACGCGGGCTGTATAGCAATCAGCCCCAGCATTTT.

CDR3 protein: CATSRRTGEAFF. The CDR3 DNA sequence: TGTGCCACCAGCAGACGGACAGGGGAAGCTTTCTTT. The rearrangement links TRBV15 to TRBJ1-1; 8 nucleotides match TRBD1. The germline V gene has CDR1 LNHNV and CDR2 YYDKDF (reference sequence). V shed 2 bases and J 8 bases; nucleotides not matched to a gene: 1. The CDR3 covers 12 residues.

Only one count was recorded for this clone. This chain links TRBV4-2 with TRBJ2-7; tentative D call: TRBD2 (6 bases). The CDR3 contains 15 residues. CDR1 and CDR2 from the germline V gene are LGHNA and YNFKEQ. Trimming took off 0 bases at V and 2 bases at J, with 11 bases between the two ends. CDR3 sequence (DNA): TGTGCCAGCAGCCAAGAATGGCGGGGAGCCTACGAGCAGTACTTC. This encodes CASSQEWRGAYEQYF.

The chain links TRBV24-1 to TRBJ2-5, with TRBD1 as a possible D gene (6 bases). Germline CDR1 KGHDR, CDR2 SFDVKD. The V end was cut by 4 bases, the J end by 11 bases, with 7 bases between. This CDR3 has 10 amino acids. The CDR3 DNA follows: TGTGCCACCAGTGAAGACAGGCAGTACTTC. Its protein product is CATSEDRQYF.

The chain uses TRBV27 and TRBJ1-2; TRBD1 is a possible D gene (6 bases). Trimming left V 2 bases short and J 7 bases short, with 11 bases between. CDR3 length: 13 residues. Germline values: CDR1 MNHEY, CDR2 SMNVEV (reference sequence). Written as DNA, the CDR3 is TGTGCCAGCAGTTTAACAGGGAGGGGTGGCTACACCTTC. Its translation is CASSLTGRGGYTF.

The chain joins TRBV6-5 to TRBJ1-2, with 7 bases identical to TRBD1. V lost 6 bases to trimming and J lost 6 bases; unmatched junction nucleotides: 7. Germline V gene data show CDR1 as MNHEY and CDR2 as SVGAGI. There are 13 residues in the CDR3. CDR3 loop: CASRKGRGDGYTF. DNA of the CDR3: TGTGCCAGCAGAAAGGGCAGGGGGGATGGCTACACCTTC.

This sequence joins TRBV7-9 and TRBJ1-2, with TRBD1 as a possible D gene (6 bases). Germline values: CDR1 SEHNR, CDR2 FQNEAQ (reference sequence). V was trimmed by 4 bases and J by 0 bases, leaving 15 bases between them. The CDR3 is 16 residues long. CDR3 amino acids: CASSSPKTGPNYGYTF. The CDR3 DNA reads TGTGCCAGCAGCTCACCTAAAACAGGGCCTAACTATGGCTACACCTTC.

The gene calls are TRBV4-1 and TRBJ2-7; TRBD1 might be the D (6 bases). The CDR3 contains 12 residues. Germline CDR1 MGHRA, CDR2 YSYEKL. Deletions cut 4 bases from V and 7 bases from J, with 11 bases between. CDR3 sequence: CASSRVQGEQYF. DNA for the CDR3: TGCGCCAGCAGCCGAGTACAGGGTGAGCAGTACTTC.